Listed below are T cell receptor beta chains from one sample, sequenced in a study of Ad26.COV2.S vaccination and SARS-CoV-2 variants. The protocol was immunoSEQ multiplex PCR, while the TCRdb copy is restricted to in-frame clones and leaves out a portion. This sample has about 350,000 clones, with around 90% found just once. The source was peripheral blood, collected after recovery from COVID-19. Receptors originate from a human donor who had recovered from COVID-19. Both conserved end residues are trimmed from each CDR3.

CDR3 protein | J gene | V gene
ASSPYRTIQETQY | TRBJ2-5 | TRBV7-9
ASSFGGSDTQY | TRBJ2-3 | TRBV5-8
ASSQDNRGPTDTEAF | TRBJ1-1 | TRBV3-1/TRBV3-2
ASSRGTSANNEQF | TRBJ2-1 | TRBV6-5
ASSQGQGASYGYT | TRBJ1-2 | TRBV4-1
ASSHRPSGGSTDTQY | TRBJ2-3 | TRBV4-1
ASSSQTDSPLH | TRBJ1-6 | TRBV5-1
ASRFPGRTYEQY | TRBJ2-7 | TRBV12-2
ASSQGRNQPQH | TRBJ1-5 | TRBV3-1/TRBV3-2
ASSFGAASYNEQF | TRBJ2-1 | TRBV7-2
ASSLTGDEQF | TRBJ2-1 | TRBV27
ASTLQTGELF | TRBJ2-2 | TRBV12-3/TRBV12-4
ASISGGTYEQY | TRBJ2-7 | TRBV6-5
ASSPSMNTEAF | TRBJ1-1 | TRBV4-1
ASTPTGFGANVLT | TRBJ2-6 | TRBV6-5
ASSASGTASDTQY | TRBJ2-3 | TRBV10-1
ASRLGQGEKLF | TRBJ1-4 | TRBV5-1
ASSGPGTSGALSTDTQY | TRBJ2-3 | TRBV9
ASSSDTYSNQPQH | TRBJ1-5 | TRBV6-2/TRBV6-3
ASSLVGGGTEQY | TRBJ2-7 | TRBV27
ASSLAGGSNEQF | TRBJ2-1 | TRBV5-1
ASRTSGGLNNEQF | TRBJ2-1 | TRBV5-1
ASSEYRTGGSDTQY | TRBJ2-3 | TRBV2
ASSTQETQY | TRBJ2-5 | TRBV5-1